Detailed here is one T cell receptor beta chain. It was with 60 Vbeta and 13 Jbeta primers that the PCR ran. The protocol was immunoSEQ multiplex PCR, while the TCRdb copy is restricted to in-frame clones and leaves out a portion. The table has about 140,000 clones, approximately 84% seen once. This sample is part of a study of cytomegalovirus exposure and HLA in healthy donors. Sequencing used PBMCs. The TCR originated in an older woman in good health and CMV-seropositive.

CDR3: CASSAGLEYEQYF. In DNA, the CDR3 is TGTGCCAGCAGCGCGGGACTTGAATACGAGCAGTACTTC. The rearrangement joins TRBV7-2 to TRBJ2-7; possibly TRBD2 for D (6 bases). CDR1 and CDR2 (germline): SGHTA, FQGNSA. With 5 bases removed from V and 4 bases from J, the gap between germline ends came to 12 bases. This CDR3 has 13 residues.